The next 4 T cell receptor beta chains were all read from a single sample in a study of blood T cell repertoires in COVID-19. Data came from immunoSEQ multiplex PCR; TCRdb stores just in-frame clones and leaves some out. Of hundreds of thousands of clones listed, over 75% are singletons. The sequencing input was peripheral blood. The source of these receptors is a human donor in a cohort sampled during active COVID-19.

This clone was found a few times. The CDR3 coding sequence is TGTGCCAGCAGCTCCCTGGCGGGAGGGCAAGGCGAGCAGTACTTC. The encoded protein is CASSSLAGGQGEQYF. This chain links TRBV5-5 with TRBJ2-7; 9 bases fit TRBD2. The ends lost 3 bases at V and 6 bases at J; junction bases unmatched: 10. The CDR3 is made up of 15 amino acids. Per the germline V gene, CDR1 is SGHKS and CDR2 is YYEKEE (reference sequence).

This clone was seen a single time. V gene TRBV6-1 combines with J gene TRBJ1-1; D not resolved. V lost 2 bases and J 6 bases, leaving 10 bases between the germline ends. The germline gives CDR1 MNHNS, CDR2 SASEGT. The CDR3 runs 13 residues. CDR3 loop: CASSESFRSEAFF. CDR3 nucleotide sequence: TGTGCCAGCAGTGAATCCTTCAGATCTGAAGCTTTCTTT.

This clone occurred once. The CDR3 coding sequence is TGCAGTGCTAGTCACGAGCGCACAGATACGCAGTATTTT. Protein sequence: CSASHERTDTQYF. The chain carries TRBV20-1 and TRBJ2-3, with D unresolved. Trimming stripped 3 bases from V and 1 base from J, with 8 bases between. CDR1 is DFQATT and CDR2 is SNEGSKA in the germline V gene (reference sequence). CDR3 length: 13 residues.

This chain connects TRBV6-6 to TRBJ2-7; 8 bases fit TRBD1. The CDR3 spans 15 residues. The junction had 8 bases not matched to a gene; V was cut back by 6 bases and J by 1 base. Germline V gives CDR1 MNHNY, CDR2 SVGAGI (reference sequence). The CDR3 bases are TGTGCCAGCAGATTCCAGGGGGCGTTATCCTACGAGCAGTACTTC. Protein sequence: CASRFQGALSYEQYF.